The present T cell receptor (beta chain) was sequenced within a study of T cell repertoires in cytomegalovirus infection. Across the whole study: TCR beta signatures that were public indicated CMV infection and matching HLA type. Findings and limits, study-wide: Frequencies of public TCR beta families were cumulated, and this identified carriers of CMV plus the relevant HLA. In two of eight donors, the top clonotype was HLA-C-restricted CMV-specific.

TCRdb reanalysed the reads using MiXCR and keeps one entry per CDR3 protein. The sample carries hundreds of thousands of distinct CDR3 sequences, roughly a tenth recorded once. Trimming took off 1 base at V and 5 bases at J, with 8 bases between the two ends. This CDR3 contains 13 residues. Germline lookup yields CDR1 SGHTA and CDR2 FQGNSA. This clonotype came up many times. Its antigen is unknown. This receptor was identified in a human donor in good health (CMV status not recorded). Some clones in this sample may be carry-over from other donors' samples. The sample comprised PBMCs. The chain joins TRBV7-2 to TRBJ2-5; D gene uncertain. CDR3 sequence: CASSLGVVETQYF. The CDR3 nucleotides read TGTGCCAGCAGCTTAGGGGTGGTGGAGACCCAGTACTTC. Based on the CDR3 plus reference TRBV7-2 and TRBJ2-5, the full variable domain is GAGVSQSPSNKVTEKGKDVELRCDPISGHTALYWYRQSLGQGLEFLIYFQGNSAPDKSGLPSDRFSAERTGGSVSTLTIQRTQQEDSAVYLCASSLGVVETQYFGPGTRLLVL.